The present entry profiles one T cell receptor beta chain with its context. Other DNA sequences from this sample encode an identical CDR3 as well. Some clones are missing from TCRdb's copy, which holds only in-frame ones; the method was immunoSEQ multiplex PCR. The sample lists 2 million to 2.5 million clones; 95% were seen once. The data were obtained in a study of shared clonotypes between healthy human individuals. Per the germline V gene, CDR1 is SGHNT and CDR2 is YENEEA. Trimming pared 0 bases from V and 8 bases from J, leaving 7 bases between. This CDR3 spans 13 amino acids. Sample: naive CD4+ T cells sorted from blood. Subset here: CD45RA+ positively selected. The clonotype was recovered from a man aged 18-30 years in good health. The rearrangement uses TRBV11-3 and TRBJ2-2, with D possibly matching TRBD1 (6 bases). The DNA of the CDR3 is TGTGCCAGCAGCTTAGATGGGACAGGGGAGCTGTTTTTT. It translates to CASSLDGTGELFF. Full variable domain (rest looked up from reference TRBV11-3 and TRBJ2-2): EAGVVQSPRYKIIEKKQPVAFWCNPISGHNTLYWYLQNLGQGPELLIRYENEEAVDDSQLPKDRFSAERLKGVDSTLKIQPAELGDSAVYLCASSLDGTGELFFGEGSRLTVL.